These T cell receptor beta chains were read from a single sample in a study of ipilimumab plus nivolumab after autologous stem cell transplantation. The protocol was immunoSEQ multiplex PCR, while the TCRdb copy is restricted to in-frame clones and leaves out a portion. The data hold some 14,000 clones, with roughly 74% observed a single time. The sample in question was PBMCs, obtained in a trial of ipilimumab plus nivolumab as post-transplant consolidation. The receptors were sampled from a male donor with primary mediastinal lymphoma. The CDR3 runs from the conserved cysteine through the conserved F or W. The D gene is left open where the match is weak. Clone size appears in some rows only: once, few, many, or a class for an expanded clone.

clone size	D gene	CDR3 length	J gene	V gene	CDR3 protein	CDR3 DNA
once	NA	15	TRBJ2-2	TRBV11-2	CASSLGGGPTGELFF	TGTGCCAGCAGCTTAGGGGGGGGGCCCACCGGGGAGCTGTTTTTT
NA	NA	14	TRBJ2-7	TRBV18	CASSPPASDYEQYF	TGTGCCAGCTCACCACCAGCATCCGACTACGAGCAGTACTTC
NA	NA	15	TRBJ1-6	TRBV19	CASSLGYRPNSPLHF	TGTGCCAGTAGTCTCGGTTACAGGCCCAATTCACCCCTCCACTTT
NA	NA	15	TRBJ1-1	TRBV6-6	CASSLGGSVNTEAFF	TGTGCCAGCAGTTTAGGAGGCAGCGTAAACACTGAAGCTTTCTTT
few	NA	15	TRBJ1-1	TRBV7-6	CASSTWLRGNTEAFF	TGTGCCAGCAGCACTTGGCTGAGGGGGAACACTGAAGCTTTCTTT
NA	TRBD2	15	TRBJ2-5	TRBV6-1	CASSERWRGRETQYF	TGTGCCAGCAGTGAAAGGTGGCGGGGGAGGGAGACCCAGTACTTC
few	NA	14	TRBJ1-1	TRBV27	CASSLEGTFTEAFF	TGTGCCAGCAGTTTAGAGGGGACTTTCACTGAAGCTTTCTTT
NA	TRBD2	15	TRBJ2-1	TRBV12-5	CASGTGLAGRNEQFF	TGTGCTAGTGGTACCGGACTAGCGGGCCGGAATGAGCAGTTCTTC
NA	NA	12	TRBJ2-7	TRBV5-1	CASSEGKYEQYF	TGCGCCAGCAGCGAAGGAAAATACGAGCAGTACTTC
NA	TRBD2	15	TRBJ2-3	TRBV7-9	CASSLVSGGSDTQYF	TGTGCCAGCAGCTTAGTTAGCGGGGGCAGCGATACGCAGTATTTT
NA	TRBD2	13	TRBJ2-5	TRBV10-2	CASRGSGRETQYF	TGCGCCAGCAGGGGGAGCGGGAGGGAGACCCAGTACTTC
NA	TRBD2	16	TRBJ2-7	TRBV28	CASRDSLLRGNYEQYF	TGTGCCAGCAGAGACTCCCTCTTGCGGGGGAACTACGAGCAGTACTTC
NA	NA	14	TRBJ1-6	TRBV9	CASSPGGLYSPLHF	TGTGCCAGCAGCCCGGGGGGGCTTTATTCACCCCTCCACTTT
few	NA	16	TRBJ2-2	TRBV6-1	CASSEKGGAPHGELFF	TGTGCCAGCAGTGAAAAGGGGGGGGCTCCCCACGGGGAGCTGTTTTTT
NA	TRBD2	16	TRBJ2-7	TRBV19	CASSIDSSGSIYEQYF	TGTGCCAGTAGTATAGATTCTAGCGGGAGCATATACGAGCAGTACTTC
few	NA	19	TRBJ1-1	TRBV19	CASTDIPHGRVPGHTEAFF	TGTGCCAGTACCGATATTCCCCACGGGCGGGTCCCGGGTCACACTGAAGCTTTCTTT
NA	TRBD2	17	TRBJ2-3	TRBV5-4	CASSFRTSGMSTDTQYF	TGTGCCAGCAGCTTTCGGACTAGCGGGATGAGCACAGATACGCAGTATTTT
NA	NA	14	TRBJ1-6	TRBV28	CASSPPRASKPLHF	TGTGCCAGCAGTCCCCCCAGGGCTAGCAAACCCCTCCACTTT
NA	NA	17	TRBJ2-1	TRBV28	CASSSPYGTGVYNEQFF	TGTGCCAGCAGTTCACCCTACGGAACAGGAGTTTACAATGAGCAGTTCTTC
NA	NA	14	TRBJ1-1	TRBV6-5	CASRRGEMNTEAFF	TGTGCCAGCAGGCGAGGGGAAATGAACACTGAAGCTTTCTTT
NA	NA	15	TRBJ1-3	TRBV5-4	CASSLVGSSGNTIYF	TGTGCCAGCAGCTTGGTCGGCAGCTCTGGAAACACCATATATTTT
few	NA	14	TRBJ1-1	TRBV15	CATSRARANTEAFF	TGTGCCACCAGCAGAGCCAGGGCCAACACTGAAGCTTTCTTT
NA	TRBD1	11	TRBJ1-2	TRBV19	CATTIGGGYTF	TGTGCCACCACAATAGGGGGCGGCTACACCTTC
few	TRBD2	15	TRBJ2-3	TRBV25-1	CASSDPSGGADTQYF	TGTGCCAGCAGTGATCCCAGCGGGGGCGCAGATACGCAGTATTTT
NA	TRBD1	15	TRBJ2-2	TRBV10-3	CAISGGDRHTGELFF	TGTGCCATCAGTGGAGGGGACAGGCACACCGGGGAGCTGTTTTTT
NA	NA	14	TRBJ2-3	TRBV5-1	CASSFKDATDTQYF	TGCGCCAGCAGCTTTAAGGACGCCACAGATACGCAGTATTTT
NA	NA	12	TRBJ2-1	TRBV28	CASSDTDTPRFF	TGTGCCAGCAGTGATACGGACACCCCTCGGTTCTTC
few	TRBD2	17	TRBJ2-2	TRBV19	CASSLGTSRLGAGELFF	TGTGCCAGTAGTCTCGGGACTAGCCGCCTGGGGGCCGGGGAGCTGTTTTTT
few	NA	14	TRBJ1-1	TRBV5-1	CASSAGTANTEAFF	TGCGCCAGCAGCGCCGGGACGGCGAACACTGAAGCTTTCTTT
NA	NA	12	TRBJ2-4	TRBV7-9	CASSLGTRGAYF	TGTGCCAGCAGCCTCGGGACCCGCGGCGCGTACTTC
NA	NA	17	TRBJ2-7	TRBV5-8	CASSQGQGDLRGYEQYF	TGTGCCAGCAGCCAAGGTCAAGGGGACCTGCGGGGCTACGAGCAGTACTTC
NA	TRBD1	14	TRBJ2-2	TRBV10-3	CAIRVGGNTGELFF	TGTGCCATCAGGGTAGGGGGCAACACCGGGGAGCTGTTTTTT
medium-sized	TRBD1	17	TRBJ2-2	TRBV6-1	CASSGTGTEINTGELFF	TGTGCCAGCAGTGGTACCGGGACAGAGATTAACACCGGGGAGCTGTTTTTT
NA	NA	14	TRBJ2-3	TRBV5-1	CASSLGPPGDTQYF	TGCGCCAGCAGCTTGGGCCCACCCGGAGATACGCAGTATTTT